These 15 T cell receptor beta chains were all obtained from the same sample, sequenced in a study of T cell responses to AZD1222 COVID-19 vaccine. Generated by immunoSEQ multiplex PCR, the TCRdb table keeps only in-frame clones and is missing some. The sample has under 150,000 clones, approximately 90% seen once. Specimen: peripheral blood, collected on day 0 of AZD1222 vaccination. Every receptor here comes from an adult in good health.

The chain couples TRBV12-2 to TRBJ1-4. TRBV12-2 is designated a pseudogene. CDR3 size: 15 residues. The DNA for the CDR3 is TGTGCAAGTCGCTTAGTAGGAGGAACTAATGAAAAACTGTTTTTT. Amino acid sequence: CASRLVGGTNEKLFF.

This chain uses TRBV2 with TRBJ2-1; TRBD2 matches 14 bases. From germline, CDR1 is SNHLY and CDR2 FYNNEI. J gave up 7 bases and V 6 bases, and 5 bases lay outside the gene matches. The CDR3 is 15 residues long. CDR3 nucleotides: TGTGCCAGCAGCCGACTAGCGGGGGGGCTTAATGAGCAGTTCTTC. Translation: CASSRLAGGLNEQFF.

The chain combines TRBV2 with TRBJ1-1, with 8 nucleotides matching TRBD1. Germline loops: CDR1 SNHLY, CDR2 FYNNEI. This CDR3 has 13 amino acids. The V and J ends lost 10 bases and 5 bases, in that order; junction bases with no gene match: 9. CDR3 sequence reads: CAIQVRGRTEAFF. The CDR3 DNA reads TGTGCCATCCAAGTCAGGGGGCGAACTGAAGCTTTCTTT. Combining the CDR3 with reference TRBV2 and TRBJ1-1 gives the whole variable domain EPEVTQTPSHQVTQMGQEVILRCVPISNHLYFYWYRQILGQKVEFLVSFYNNEISEKSEIFDDQFSVERPDGSNFTLKIRSTKLEDSAMYFCAIQVRGRTEAFFGQGTRLTVV.

The rearrangement links TRBV12-3 or TRBV12-4 to TRBJ1-5, with D tentatively TRBD1 (5 bases). The CDR3 spans 12 residues. Trimming cost V 3 bases and J 16 bases, with 16 bases left between them. The CDR3 sequence is CASSLRGVGAHF. The CDR3 coding sequence is TGTGCCAGCAGTTTGCGAGGGGTCGGAGCACATTTT.

The chain joins TRBV9 to TRBJ2-3; D is possibly TRBD1 (6 bases). Germline loops: CDR1 SGDLS, CDR2 YYNGEE. The germline V and J ends were trimmed by 5 bases and 4 bases, with 17 bases remaining between them. The CDR3 has 15 amino acids. The CDR3 DNA reads TGTGCCAGCAGTAGTGCGGAACAGGGTCCAGATACGCAGTATTTT. This encodes CASSSAEQGPDTQYF.

The chain combines TRBV2 with TRBJ1-6, with 8 bases aligning to TRBD1. CDR3 length equals 13 residues. V lost 7 bases, J lost 5 bases, and 1 base stayed unmatched. CDR1 is SNHLY, CDR2 FYNNEI, per germline. The CDR3 DNA reads as TGTGCCAGCACGGACAGGGATAATTCACCCCTCCACTTT. This translates into CASTDRDNSPLHF.

The rearrangement uses TRBV19 and TRBJ2-3, with 8 nucleotides matching TRBD2. Per the germline V gene, CDR1 is LNHDA and CDR2 is SQIVND (reference sequence). V trimming: 6 bases; J trimming: 6 bases; junction bases outside the gene matches: 5. CDR3 size: 13 residues. CDR3 in amino acids: CASRPGGWDTQYF. For the CDR3, the DNA is TGTGCCAGTAGACCGGGGGGGTGGGATACGCAGTATTTT.

V and J are TRBV19 and TRBJ2-7, with 7 positions matching TRBD2. V was clipped by 3 bases and J by 3 bases; unmatched bases: 8. The CDR3 loop spans 15 amino acids. Per germline, CDR1 LNHDA and CDR2 SQIVND (reference sequence). CDR3 in DNA: TGTGCCAGTAGTATCGCTGCGGGGGTTTACTACGAGCAGTACTTC. This translates into CASSIAAGVYYEQYF. The whole variable domain, filled in from reference TRBV19 and TRBJ2-7, reads DGGITQSPKYLFRKEGQNVTLSCEQNLNHDAMYWYRQDPGQGLRLIYYSQIVNDFQKGDIAEGYSVSREKKESFPLTVTSAQKNPTAFYLCASSIAAGVYYEQYFGPGTRLTVT.

V gene TRBV7-8 combines with J gene TRBJ2-1; tentative D call: TRBD2 (5 bases). V was cut by 3 bases and J by 8 bases, with 26 bases left in between. This CDR3 region has 18 residues. The germline gives CDR1 SGHVS, CDR2 FQNEAQ. CDR3 sequence: CASSFIPISTNLFDEQFF. The CDR3 region has the DNA TGTGCCAGCAGCTTTATCCCCATTTCGACTAACCTTTTCGATGAGCAGTTCTTC.

The chain recombines TRBV5-4 with TRBJ1-6; 8 nucleotides agree with TRBD1. The CDR3 is 14 amino acids. Germline CDR1 SGHNT, CDR2 YYREEE (reference sequence). V lost 4 bases and J lost 7; bases outside the gene matches: 4. For the CDR3, the DNA is TGTGCCAGCAGCCGGGACAGGATAAATTCACCCCTCCACTTT. Residues: CASSRDRINSPLHF.

The CDR3 sequence is CAGRPQPNTGELFF. The CDR3 DNA reads as TGCGCCGGCCGACCCCAACCGAACACCGGGGAGCTGTTTTTT. This chain links TRBV10-2 with TRBJ2-2, with D hard to call. Trimming removed 11 bases from V and 0 bases from J, with 13 bases in between. Germline CDR1 reads WSHSY; CDR2 reads SAAADI. The CDR3 loop spans 14 amino acids.

The genes are TRBV7-3 and TRBJ2-3, with D hard to call. Trimming shortened V by 2 bases and J by 6 bases, and 9 bases separated the two germline ends. Germline V gene data show CDR1 as SGHTA and CDR2 as FQGTGA. The CDR3 length is 13 residues. The CDR3 bases are TGTGCCAGCAGCTTAGCCTATACGGATACGCAGTATTTT. This encodes CASSLAYTDTQYF.

This chain links TRBV6-5 with TRBJ1-1; D is unresolved. The CDR3 sequence is 14 residues long. V lost 1 base to trimming and J lost 7 bases, with 13 bases between them. Germline V gene lookup returns CDR1 MNHEY and CDR2 SVGAGI. This chain's CDR3 is CASSYYGRRDEAFF. CDR3 sequence (DNA): TGTGCCAGCAGTTACTACGGACGTAGAGATGAAGCTTTCTTT.

In nucleotides, the CDR3 is TGTGCCAGCAGCCCATTTACAGCTAACTATGGCTACACCTTC. Translating gives CASSPFTANYGYTF. V is TRBV5-6 and J is TRBJ1-2, with D unresolved. Germline V lookup: CDR1 SGHDT, CDR2 YYEEEE. CDR3 length: 14 residues. The V end lost 4 bases, the J end lost 0 bases, and 10 bases lay between the germline ends.

This clone appeared once. The V gene is TRBV5-4, the J gene TRBJ2-1; 9 bases agree with TRBD2. CDR1 is SGHNT and CDR2 is YYREEE in the germline V gene (reference sequence). This CDR3 is 16 amino acids long. After removal of 7 bases from V and 6 bases from J, the junction contained 14 bases not matched to a gene. The CDR3 bases are TGTGCCAGCTCGGAGACAGCGGGGGGCCCAGGCAATGAGCAGTTCTTC. Translation: CASSETAGGPGNEQFF.